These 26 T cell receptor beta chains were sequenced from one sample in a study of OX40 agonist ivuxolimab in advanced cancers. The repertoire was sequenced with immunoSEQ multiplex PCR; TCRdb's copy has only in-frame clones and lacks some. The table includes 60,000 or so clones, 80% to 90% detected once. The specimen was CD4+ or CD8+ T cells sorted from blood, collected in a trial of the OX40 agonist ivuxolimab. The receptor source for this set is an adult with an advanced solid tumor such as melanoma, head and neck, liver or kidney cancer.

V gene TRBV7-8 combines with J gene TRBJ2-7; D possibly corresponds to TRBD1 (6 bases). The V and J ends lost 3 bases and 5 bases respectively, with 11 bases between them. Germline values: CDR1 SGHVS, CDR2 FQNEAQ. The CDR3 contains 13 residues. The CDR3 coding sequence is TGTGCCAGCAGCTTGAGACAGGTAGACGAGCAGTACTTC. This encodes CASSLRQVDEQYF.

As DNA, the CDR3 is TGTGCCAGCAGTGAAGGTGGGGCGGGGCTCGAGCAGTACTTC. Amino acids: CASSEGGAGLEQYF. This chain joins TRBV2 and TRBJ2-7, with D maybe TRBD2 (6 bases). Germline V gene data show CDR1 as SNHLY and CDR2 as FYNNEI. The germline V and J ends were trimmed by 1 base and 6 bases, with 13 bases remaining between them. The CDR3 spans 14 residues.

The CDR3 region has the DNA TGTGCCAGCAGTGACCCCGGACAGGGGACTGACGGTGGGCAGTTCTTC. It yields the protein CASSDPGQGTDGGQFF. V and J are TRBV2 and TRBJ2-1; 9 positions match TRBD1. This CDR3 contains 16 residues. In germline, CDR1 is SNHLY, CDR2 FYNNEI. After removal of 3 bases from V and 12 bases from J, the junction contained 15 bases not matched to a gene.

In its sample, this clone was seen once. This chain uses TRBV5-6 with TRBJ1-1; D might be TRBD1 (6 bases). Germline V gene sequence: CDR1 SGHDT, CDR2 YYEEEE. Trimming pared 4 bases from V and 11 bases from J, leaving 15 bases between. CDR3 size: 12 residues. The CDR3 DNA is TGTGCCAGCAGCCCTTTACAGGGAGAGGCTTTCTTT. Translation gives CASSPLQGEAFF.

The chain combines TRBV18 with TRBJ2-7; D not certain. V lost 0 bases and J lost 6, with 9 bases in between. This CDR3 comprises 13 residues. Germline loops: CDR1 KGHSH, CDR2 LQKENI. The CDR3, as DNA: TGTGCCAGCTCACCACCCCCTTCGTCCGAGCAGTACTTC. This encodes CASSPPPSSEQYF.

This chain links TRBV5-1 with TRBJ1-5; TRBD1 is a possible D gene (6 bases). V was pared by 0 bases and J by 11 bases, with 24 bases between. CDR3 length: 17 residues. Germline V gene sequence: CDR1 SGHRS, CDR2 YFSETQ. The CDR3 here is CASSLGVQGRRDRSQHF. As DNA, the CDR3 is TGCGCCAGCAGCTTGGGGGTACAGGGACGGAGAGATAGGTCCCAGCATTTT.

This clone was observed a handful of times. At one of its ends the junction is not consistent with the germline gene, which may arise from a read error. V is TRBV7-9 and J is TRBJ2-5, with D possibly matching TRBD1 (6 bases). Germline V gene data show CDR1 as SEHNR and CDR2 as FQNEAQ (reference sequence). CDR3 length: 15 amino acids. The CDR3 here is CASSSRGSHQKTQYF. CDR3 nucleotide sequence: TGTGCCAGCAGCTCTAGGGGGTCTCACCAAAAGACCCAGTACTTC. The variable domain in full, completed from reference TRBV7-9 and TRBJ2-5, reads DTGVSQNPRHKITKRGQNVTFRCDPISEHNRLYWYRQTLGQGPEFLTYFQNEAQLEKSRLLSDRFSAERPKGSFSTLEIQRTEQGDSAMYLCASSSRGSHQKTQYFGPGTRLLVL.

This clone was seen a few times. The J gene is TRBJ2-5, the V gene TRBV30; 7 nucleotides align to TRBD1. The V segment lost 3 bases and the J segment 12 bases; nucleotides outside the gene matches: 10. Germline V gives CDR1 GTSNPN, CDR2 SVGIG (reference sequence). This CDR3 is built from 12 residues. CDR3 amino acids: CAWSQGVVTEYF. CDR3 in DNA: TGTGCCTGGAGCCAGGGGGTCGTCACGGAGTACTTC.

The CDR3: CASSPRQADTDTQYF. Here the CDR3 DNA reads TGTGCCAGCTCACCGAGACAGGCAGACACAGATACGCAGTATTTT. V and J are TRBV18 and TRBJ2-3; D perhaps matches TRBD1 (6 bases). This CDR3 contains 15 residues. Trimming removed 3 bases from V and 2 bases from J, with 12 bases in between. The germline CDR1 and CDR2 sequences are KGHSH and LQKENI.

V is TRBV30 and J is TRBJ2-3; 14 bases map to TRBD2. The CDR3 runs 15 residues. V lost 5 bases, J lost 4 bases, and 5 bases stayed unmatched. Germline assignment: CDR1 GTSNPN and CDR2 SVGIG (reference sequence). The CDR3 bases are TGTGCCTGGGGCCGACTAGCGGGAGGGGCAGATACGCAGTATTTT. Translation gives CAWGRLAGGADTQYF.

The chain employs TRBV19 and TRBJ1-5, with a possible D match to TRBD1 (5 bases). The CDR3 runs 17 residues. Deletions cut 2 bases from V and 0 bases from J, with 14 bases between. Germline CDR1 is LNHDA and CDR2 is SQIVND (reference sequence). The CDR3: CASSISQGRNSNQPQHF. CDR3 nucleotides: TGTGCCAGTAGTATAAGTCAGGGCAGGAATAGCAATCAGCCCCAGCATTTT.

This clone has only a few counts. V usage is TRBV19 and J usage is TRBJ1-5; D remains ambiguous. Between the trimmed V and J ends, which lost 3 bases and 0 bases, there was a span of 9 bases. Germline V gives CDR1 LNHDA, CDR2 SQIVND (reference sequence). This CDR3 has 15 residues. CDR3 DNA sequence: TGTGCCAGTAGTATGCTGGCCGATAGCAATCAGCCCCAGCATTTT. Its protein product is CASSMLADSNQPQHF.

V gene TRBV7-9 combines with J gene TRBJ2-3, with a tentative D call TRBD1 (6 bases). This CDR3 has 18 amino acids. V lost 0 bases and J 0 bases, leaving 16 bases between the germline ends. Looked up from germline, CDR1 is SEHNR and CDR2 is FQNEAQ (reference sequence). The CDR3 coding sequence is TGTGCCAGCAGCTTAGCCCCCGGACAGCTTTCTAGCACAGATACGCAGTATTTT. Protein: CASSLAPGQLSSTDTQYF.

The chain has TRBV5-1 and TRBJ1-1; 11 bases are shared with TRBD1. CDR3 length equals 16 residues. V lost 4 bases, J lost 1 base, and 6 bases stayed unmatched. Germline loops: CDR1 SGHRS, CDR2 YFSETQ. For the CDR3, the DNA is TGCGCCAGCAGCCTTGGACAGGGGGCAGGGAACACTGAAGCTTTCTTT. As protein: CASSLGQGAGNTEAFF.

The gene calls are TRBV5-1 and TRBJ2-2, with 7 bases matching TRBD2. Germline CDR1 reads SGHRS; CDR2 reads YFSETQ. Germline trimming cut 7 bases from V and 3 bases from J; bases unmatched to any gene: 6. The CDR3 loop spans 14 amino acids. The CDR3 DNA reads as TGCGCCAGCGGTCCGGGGGGAGACACCGGGGAGCTGTTTTTT. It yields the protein CASGPGGDTGELFF. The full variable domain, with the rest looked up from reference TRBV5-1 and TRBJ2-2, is KAGVTQTPRYLIKTRGQQVTLSCSPISGHRSVSWYQQTPGQGLQFLFEYFSETQRNKGNFPGRFSGRQFSNSRSEMNVSTLELGDSALYLCASGPGGDTGELFFGEGSRLTVL.

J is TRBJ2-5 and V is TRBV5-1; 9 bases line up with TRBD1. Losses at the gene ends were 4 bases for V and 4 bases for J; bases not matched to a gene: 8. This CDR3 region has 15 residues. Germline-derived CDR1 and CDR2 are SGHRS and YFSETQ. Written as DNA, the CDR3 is TGCGCCAGCAGCCCGGGGACAGGGATATTAGAGACCCAGTACTTC. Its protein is CASSPGTGILETQYF.

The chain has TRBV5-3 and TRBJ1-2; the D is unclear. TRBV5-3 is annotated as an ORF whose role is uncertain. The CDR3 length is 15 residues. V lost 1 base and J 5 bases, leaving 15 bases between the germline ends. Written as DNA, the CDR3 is TGTGCCAGAAGCTTGAAGGTGGCAGATTATTATGGCTACACCTTC. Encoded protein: CARSLKVADYYGYTF.

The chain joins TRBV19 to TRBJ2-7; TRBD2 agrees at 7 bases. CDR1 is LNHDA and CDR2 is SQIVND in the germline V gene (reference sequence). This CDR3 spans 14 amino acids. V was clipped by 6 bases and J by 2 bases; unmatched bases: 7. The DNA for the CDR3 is TGTGCCAGTAGCTTGCAAGCGGGGACCTACGAGCAGTACTTC. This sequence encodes CASSLQAGTYEQYF. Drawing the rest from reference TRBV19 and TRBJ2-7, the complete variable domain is DGGITQSPKYLFRKEGQNVTLSCEQNLNHDAMYWYRQDPGQGLRLIYYSQIVNDFQKGDIAEGYSVSREKKESFPLTVTSAQKNPTAFYLCASSLQAGTYEQYFGPGTRLTVT.

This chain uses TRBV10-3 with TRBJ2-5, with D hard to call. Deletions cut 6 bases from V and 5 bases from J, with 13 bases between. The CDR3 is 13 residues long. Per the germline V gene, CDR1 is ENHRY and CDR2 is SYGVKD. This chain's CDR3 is CAIRQDTAETQYF. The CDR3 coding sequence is TGTGCCATCAGACAAGACACGGCGGAGACCCAGTACTTC.

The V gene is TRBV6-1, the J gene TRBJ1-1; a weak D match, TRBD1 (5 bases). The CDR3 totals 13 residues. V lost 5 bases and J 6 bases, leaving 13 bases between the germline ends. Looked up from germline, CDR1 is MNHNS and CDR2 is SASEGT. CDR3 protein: CASSNPGTAEAFF. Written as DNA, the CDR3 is TGTGCCAGCAGTAACCCTGGGACGGCTGAAGCTTTCTTT.

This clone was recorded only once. The CDR3 DNA reads as TGTGCCAGCAGCAGGACCGGGACAGGGGCCCGCAATGAGCAGTTCTTC. Amino acid sequence: CASSRTGTGARNEQFF. This chain uses TRBV11-2 with TRBJ2-1; 10 nucleotides line up with TRBD1. This CDR3 spans 16 amino acids. The germline V gene has CDR1 SGHAT and CDR2 FQNNGV. Unmatched junction bases numbered 10, after V lost 5 bases and J lost 6 bases.

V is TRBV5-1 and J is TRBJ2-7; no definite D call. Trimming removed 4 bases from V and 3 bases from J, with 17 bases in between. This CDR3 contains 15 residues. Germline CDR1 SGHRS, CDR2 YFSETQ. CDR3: CASSPLGGDGYEQYF. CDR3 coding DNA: TGCGCCAGCAGCCCCCTTGGTGGAGACGGCTACGAGCAGTACTTC.

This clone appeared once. In DNA form, the CDR3 reads TGTGCTAGTGGTTTGGGCACTTACAATGAGCAGTTCTTC. It codes for CASGLGTYNEQFF. This rearrangement joins TRBV12-5 to TRBJ2-1; D ambiguous. In germline, CDR1 is LGHNT, CDR2 FRNRAP. This CDR3 is 13 amino acids long. The germline V and J ends were trimmed by 1 base and 4 bases, with 5 bases remaining between them.

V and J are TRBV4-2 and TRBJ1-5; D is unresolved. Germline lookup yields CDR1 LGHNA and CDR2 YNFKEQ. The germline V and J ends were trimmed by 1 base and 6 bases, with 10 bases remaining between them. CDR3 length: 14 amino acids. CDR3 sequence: CASSQGQASQPQHF. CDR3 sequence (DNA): TGTGCCAGCAGCCAAGGACAAGCCAGTCAGCCCCAGCATTTT.

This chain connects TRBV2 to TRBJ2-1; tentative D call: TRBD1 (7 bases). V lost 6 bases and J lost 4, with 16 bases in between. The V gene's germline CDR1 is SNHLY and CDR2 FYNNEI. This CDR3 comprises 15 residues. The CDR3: CASSGGQLVYNEQFF. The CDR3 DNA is TGTGCCAGCAGCGGGGGACAGTTAGTTTACAATGAGCAGTTCTTC.

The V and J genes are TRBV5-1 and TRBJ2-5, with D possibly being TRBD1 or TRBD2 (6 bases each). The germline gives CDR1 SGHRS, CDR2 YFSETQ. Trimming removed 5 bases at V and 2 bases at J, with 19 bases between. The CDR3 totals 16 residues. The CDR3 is CASSPGARSGQETQYF. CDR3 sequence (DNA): TGCGCCAGCAGTCCGGGGGCGAGGAGTGGACAAGAGACCCAGTACTTC.